This TCR beta chain was sequenced for a study of T-cell reconstitution after alpha-beta-depleted transplantation in children. Overall study results and limits: Expanded graft clones numbering several hundred reportedly gave rise to alpha-beta T cells about two months after transplant. One year after transplant, T-cell counts and diversity came mostly from newly produced T cells. Recipient T cells and thymic progenitors that survived gave rise to the high TCRbeta diversity observed at day 60 in some patients.

This clonotype was seen ten or more times. Antigen unknown. CDR1 and CDR2 (germline): MNHNS, SASEGT. V dropped 7 bases and J dropped 2 bases, with 20 bases sitting between them. The CDR3 spans 16 residues. Unique molecular identifiers were incorporated during preparation of the TCRbeta library. Via MiXCR, TCRdb re-called the PCR reads, giving one row per CDR3 protein. The profile shows hundreds of thousands of distinct CDR3 sequences, 16% of them singletons. The sample in question was PBMCs, mostly from graft donor cells, obtained 360 days after TCRalphabeta/CD19-depleted stem cell transplant. This chain uses TRBV6-1 with TRBJ2-5; possibly TRBD1 or TRBD2 for D (5 bases each). The TCR sequence derives from a boy in the first two years of life who had a stem cell transplant for Wiskott-Aldrich syndrome, so the T cells may come from the graft donor. CDR3 nucleotide sequence: TGTGCCAGCACCATTAGGTGGGGGAGCGTTCAAGAGACCCAGTACTTC. Translated: CASTIRWGSVQETQYF.